This T cell receptor beta chain was recovered during a study of blood T cell repertoires in COVID-19. Measured with immunoSEQ multiplex PCR; TCRdb has only the in-frame clones, and not every one. This sample has approximately 100,000 clones, with approximately 87% found just once. The receptor was derived from a human donor in a cohort sampled during active or convalescent COVID-19. The specimen was peripheral blood.

The DNA of the CDR3 is TGTGCCAGCAGCTGGGACATTAACAATGAGCAGTTCTTC. This encodes CASSWDINNEQFF. The genes are TRBV5-5 and TRBJ2-1; perhaps TRBD1 as D (6 bases). The CDR3 spans 13 residues. Trimming took 3 bases from V and 5 from J, leaving 9 bases between them. Germline values: CDR1 SGHKS, CDR2 YYEKEE (reference sequence).